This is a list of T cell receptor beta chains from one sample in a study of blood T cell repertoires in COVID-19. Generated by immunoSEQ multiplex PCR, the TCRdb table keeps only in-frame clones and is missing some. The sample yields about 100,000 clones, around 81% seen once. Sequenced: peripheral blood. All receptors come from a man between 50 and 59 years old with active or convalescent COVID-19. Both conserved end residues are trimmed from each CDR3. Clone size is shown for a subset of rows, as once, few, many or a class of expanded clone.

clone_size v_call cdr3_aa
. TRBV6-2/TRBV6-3 ASSKGFGGQETQY
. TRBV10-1 ASSDDRATDTQY
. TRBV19 ASRQTSGREQY
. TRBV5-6 ASRRQGDYGYT
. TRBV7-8 ASIPVGGSGNTIY
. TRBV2 ASSYRDGTEAF
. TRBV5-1 ASMGTGVGETQY
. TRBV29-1 SVAAWRSDEKLF
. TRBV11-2 ATMAGANSYEQY
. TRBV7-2 ASSLGRGSDTQY
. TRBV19 ASSKTTGGFNQPQH
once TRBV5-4 ASSLPDTRETQY
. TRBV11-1 ASSEGGGETQY
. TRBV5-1 ASSTGTSGRAIYNEQF
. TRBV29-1 SVEKGDSRGYT
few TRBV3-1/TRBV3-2 ASRNTGGGSGYT
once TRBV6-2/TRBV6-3 ASSFLAGVDTQY
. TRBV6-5 ASSSGGSGNTIY
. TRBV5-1 ASSGRQGPKR
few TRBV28 ASSLSGRKEPQH
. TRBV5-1 ASSLGQGASIYGYT
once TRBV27 ASSRSSYNSPLH
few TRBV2 ASVWGQGVGSPLH
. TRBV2 ASRFSRQGSQPQH
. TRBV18 ASSPGPAQETQY
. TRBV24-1 ATSGLAGDEQF
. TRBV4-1 ASSPSPSSGGLTYEQY
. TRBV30 AWSVSHGIIYEQY
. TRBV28 ASVHGTGLFEQY
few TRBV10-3 AIRQGGNTGELF
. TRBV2 ASMERESGNEQF
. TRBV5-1 ASSITHDRGISDTQY
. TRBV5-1 ASSFGREPNTGELF
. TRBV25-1 ASSWALNTEAF
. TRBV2 ASSGGLAGGEQY
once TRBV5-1 ASSSSGEAETQY
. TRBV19 ASSTNGQPRQPQH
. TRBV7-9 ASSLLPGRGTEAF
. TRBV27 ASSSQQGHYEQY
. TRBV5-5 ASSLAGSYNEQF
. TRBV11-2 ASSFQGVDEQY
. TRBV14 ASSPDRVNQPQH
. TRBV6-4 ASSSGGMNTEAF
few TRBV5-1 ASSQGLSSYNEQF
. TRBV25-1 ASSEPEDSRYQETQY
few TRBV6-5 ASSWGYTSGQPQH
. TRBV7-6 ASSLVAGFSGANVLT
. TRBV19 ASSTRRQGWIYGYT
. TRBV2 ASSEKGAITDTQY
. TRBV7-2 ASSLGQGASYTEAF
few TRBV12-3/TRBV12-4 ASRQVSGNTIY
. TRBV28 ASGGAATGENYEQY
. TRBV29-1 SVEFPGRNTEAF
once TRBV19 ATSRGWSYEQY
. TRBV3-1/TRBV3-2 ASSPRTSGMMQF
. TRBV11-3 ASSPRGQGPTAGELF